Listed here are 23 T cell receptor beta chains from one sample, sequenced in a study of T cell repertoires in cytomegalovirus infection. These TCRs are of unknown antigen specificity. Via MiXCR, TCRdb re-called the reads, giving one row per CDR3 protein. The sample has about 280,000 distinct CDR3 sequences, 20% to 25% seen once. This specimen was cultured PBMCs, taken from culture after CMV antigen stimulation. All receptors come from a human donor in good health (CMV status not recorded). Some clones in this sample may be carry-over from other donors' samples.

This clonotype was counted ten times or more. This chain connects TRBV7-3 to TRBJ2-1; 10 nucleotides agree with TRBD2. The CDR3 runs 16 residues. Trimming took 5 bases from V and 8 from J; bases not matched to a gene: 12. The V gene's germline CDR1 is SGHTA and CDR2 FQGTGA. The CDR3 sequence: CASSETGTSDIDEQFF. The DNA of the CDR3 is TGTGCCAGCAGCGAAACCGGGACTAGCGATATCGATGAGCAGTTCTTC.

V gene TRBV24-1 combines with J gene TRBJ2-1; 8 bases match TRBD2. The J segment lost 4 bases and the V segment lost 4 bases, leaving 14 bases of the junction unmatched. Germline V gene sequence: CDR1 KGHDR, CDR2 SFDVKD. The CDR3 consists of 18 residues. CDR3 sequence reads: CATSDLKKAGADYNEQFF. The CDR3 DNA sequence: TGTGCCACCAGTGACTTAAAAAAAGCGGGGGCGGATTACAATGAGCAGTTCTTC.

This clonotype was counted many times. The rearrangement uses TRBV7-2 and TRBJ1-2; maybe TRBD1 (5 bases). The CDR3 covers 16 residues. Germline V CDR1 and CDR2: SGHTA, FQGNSA. V lost 4 bases and J lost 0, with 15 bases in between. The DNA for the CDR3 is TGTGCCAGCAGCTCCTTCCTCAGGGAATCTAACTATGGCTACACCTTC. It yields the protein CASSSFLRESNYGYTF.

This clonotype was picked up a small number of times. The chain uses TRBV6-2 or TRBV6-3 and TRBJ2-7; 8 bases line up with TRBD1. The V gene end was trimmed by 6 bases and the J gene end by 5 bases; junction bases not matched to a gene: 6. The CDR3 covers 13 residues. CDR1 and CDR2 (germline): MNHEY, SVGEGT. The CDR3 DNA sequence: TGTGCCAGCAGAAACAGGGGGAGCCACGAGCAGTACGTC. It translates to CASRNRGSHEQYV.

The V and J genes are TRBV27 and TRBJ2-5; D perhaps matches TRBD1 (5 bases). CDR3 size: 13 residues. V lost 5 bases to trimming and J lost 5 bases, with 12 bases between them. CDR1 MNHEY and CDR2 SMNVEV come from the germline V gene (reference sequence). The CDR3 here is CASSAQGRETQYF. CDR3 in DNA: TGTGCCAGCAGTGCTCAGGGAAGGGAGACCCAGTACTTC.

This clonotype was picked up a small number of times. The chain has TRBV12-3 or TRBV12-4 and TRBJ2-3; the match to TRBD2 covers 13 bases. The CDR3 is 16 residues long. Losses at the gene ends were 4 bases for V and 5 bases for J; bases not matched to a gene: 6. The CDR3 coding sequence is TGTGCCAGCAGTTCCCGGACTAGCGGGAGTGGAGATACGCAGTATTTT. Translating gives CASSSRTSGSGDTQYF.

The V and J genes are TRBV7-2 and TRBJ2-3; D uncertain. V was cut by 5 bases and J by 7 bases, with 10 bases left in between. The CDR3 runs to 12 residues. CDR1 and CDR2 from the germline V gene are SGHTA and FQGNSA. The CDR3 loop is CASSPLRNTQYF. CDR3 bases: TGTGCCAGCAGCCCTCTAAGAAATACGCAGTATTTT.

Ten or more counts support this clonotype. This rearrangement joins TRBV7-2 to TRBJ2-3, with D tentatively TRBD2 (5 bases). Per germline, CDR1 SGHTA and CDR2 FQGNSA. Trimming shortened V by 5 bases and J by 2 bases, and 11 bases separated the two germline ends. The CDR3 loop spans 14 amino acids. The DNA for the CDR3 is TGTGCCAGCAGCGCCGAGGGAGACACAGATACGCAGTATTTT. Protein: CASSAEGDTDTQYF.

The V and J genes are TRBV18 and TRBJ2-3; 10 positions match TRBD2. Germline V gives CDR1 KGHSH, CDR2 LQKENI. V shed 0 bases, J shed 2 bases, and the junction held 5 bases outside the gene matches. The CDR3 contains 17 residues. CDR3 protein: CASSPPGLASNTDTQYF. Here the CDR3 DNA reads TGTGCCAGCTCACCACCGGGACTAGCGTCAAACACAGATACGCAGTATTTT.

In its sample, this clonotype was seen many times. The chain uses TRBV7-2 and TRBJ2-7, with a tentative D call TRBD2 (5 bases). The CDR3 loop spans 14 amino acids. V lost 2 bases, J lost 2 bases, and 10 bases lay in between. From germline, CDR1 is SGHTA and CDR2 FQGNSA. CDR3 sequence reads: CASSLNRGPYEQYF. The CDR3 DNA reads TGTGCCAGCAGCTTAAATCGCGGGCCCTACGAGCAGTACTTC.

There are many counts of this clonotype. The V call is TRBV7-2, the J call TRBJ1-4; D uncertain. Germline-derived CDR1 and CDR2 are SGHTA and FQGNSA. The V end lost 1 base, the J end lost 7 bases, and 7 bases lay between the germline ends. The CDR3 extends over 13 amino acids. CDR3 nucleotide sequence: TGTGCCAGCAGCTTAGGGCGGGTTGAAAAACTGTTTTTT. Translating it yields CASSLGRVEKLFF.

The V gene is TRBV7-9, the J gene TRBJ2-5, with 14 bases that match TRBD2. V was clipped by 5 bases and J by 2 bases; unmatched bases: 1. CDR3 length: 15 amino acids. From germline, CDR1 is SEHNR and CDR2 FQNEAQ (reference sequence). The CDR3 region has the DNA TGTGCCAGCAGCCGACTAGCGGGAGGGCAAGAGACCCAGTACTTC. Translated, it gives CASSRLAGGQETQYF.

V and J are TRBV27 and TRBJ2-3; D is ambiguous. The CDR3 length is 16 residues. CDR1 MNHEY and CDR2 SMNVEV come from the germline V gene (reference sequence). V was shortened by 3 bases and J by 0 bases, with 13 bases between the two germline ends. In nucleotides, the CDR3 is TGTGCCAGCAGTTTTATCCGTTTAACTAGCACAGATACGCAGTATTTT. This encodes CASSFIRLTSTDTQYF.

This clonotype was seen at least ten times. The chain uses TRBV7-2 and TRBJ1-1; TRBD1 agrees at 8 bases. Germline V CDR1 and CDR2: SGHTA, FQGNSA. Trimming at V came to 2 bases and at J to 4 bases, leaving 3 bases not matched to a gene. CDR3 size: 14 residues. The CDR3 DNA reads as TGTGCCAGCAGCTTAAAAACAGGGGGCACTGAAGCTTTCTTT. It is translated as CASSLKTGGTEAFF.

The chain recombines TRBV11-2 with TRBJ2-1, with 9 bases identical to TRBD2. This CDR3 has 14 amino acids. V lost 5 bases, J lost 9 bases, and 8 bases stayed unmatched. Germline CDR1 is SGHAT and CDR2 is FQNNGV. In DNA, the CDR3 is TGTGCCAGCAGCGATTTTAGCGGGAGAGGTGAGCAGTTCTTC. Residues: CASSDFSGRGEQFF.

This clonotype appeared a few times. The chain recombines TRBV19 with TRBJ1-6; D is ambiguous. The CDR3 consists of 17 residues. Germline-derived CDR1 and CDR2 are LNHDA and SQIVND (reference sequence). The ends were cut back, 5 bases at V and 8 bases at J, with 22 bases in the middle. CDR3 coding DNA: TGTGCCAGTAGTCCTCTGGGTGGGATGGGAAACGATTCACCCCTCCACTTT. Its translation: CASSPLGGMGNDSPLHF.

This clonotype was observed a single time. The chain carries TRBV2 and TRBJ2-5; 9 nucleotides match TRBD1. The CDR3 runs 13 residues. J gave up 2 bases and V 8 bases, and 3 bases lay outside the gene matches. Looked up from germline, CDR1 is SNHLY and CDR2 is FYNNEI. The CDR3 sequence: CASHRGPQETQYF. The CDR3, as DNA: TGTGCCAGCCACAGGGGGCCTCAAGAGACCCAGTACTTC.

This clonotype was recorded a few times. The chain uses TRBV3-1 and TRBJ2-1; D is unresolved. The CDR3 contains 15 residues. Looked up from germline, CDR1 is LGHDT and CDR2 is YNNKEL (reference sequence). Deletions cut 2 bases from V and 8 bases from J, with 16 bases between. The DNA for the CDR3 is TGTGCCAGCAGCCAAATGCCCGCGGTTGTGCATGAGCAGTTCTTC. Translation: CASSQMPAVVHEQFF.

The sample holds many counts of this clonotype. V and J are TRBV11-3 and TRBJ2-3, with no clear D. The V and J ends lost 1 base and 1 base respectively, with 9 bases between them. Germline CDR1 SGHNT, CDR2 YENEEA. The CDR3 consists of 15 residues. The CDR3 sequence: CASSLGADGTDTQYF. The CDR3 nucleotides read TGTGCCAGCAGCTTAGGGGCGGACGGCACAGATACGCAGTATTTT.

A few counts support this clonotype. The chain uses TRBV7-6 and TRBJ2-1; TRBD2 aligns across 8 bases. V was pared by 5 bases and J by 3 bases, with 9 bases of the junction left unmatched. Germline CDR1 reads SGHVS; CDR2 reads FNYEAQ. There are 16 residues in the CDR3. This CDR3 reads CASSPGASGYYNEQFF. The CDR3 nucleotides read TGTGCCAGCAGCCCAGGGGCTAGCGGGTACTACAATGAGCAGTTCTTC.

CDR3 nucleotides: TGTGCCAGCAGTCCCGACAGGGGGCAGAAGAACTATGGCTACACCTTC. It encodes CASSPDRGQKNYGYTF. The chain recombines TRBV7-9 with TRBJ1-2; 10 bases map to TRBD1. CDR3 length: 16 amino acids. Trimming cost V 6 bases and J 2 bases; bases outside gene matches: 9. Germline V gene sequence: CDR1 SEHNR, CDR2 FQNEAQ (reference sequence).

Ten or more counts support this clonotype. The J gene is TRBJ2-5, the V gene TRBV30; D unresolved. Trimming removed 3 bases from V and 1 base from J, with 12 bases in between. This CDR3 comprises 14 residues. The germline CDR1 and CDR2 sequences are GTSNPN and SVGIG (reference sequence). CDR3 nucleotide sequence: TGTGCCTGGAGCCTCCGGACGGGCCAAGAGACCCAGTACTTC. Residues: CAWSLRTGQETQYF.

J is TRBJ2-3 and V is TRBV20-1, with TRBD2 identical over 12 bases. Germline-derived CDR1 and CDR2 are DFQATT and SNEGSKA (reference sequence). V lost 3 bases, J lost 3 bases, and 4 bases stayed unmatched. The CDR3 is 15 residues long. The CDR3 reads CSASEGTSGTDTQYF. CDR3 nucleotide sequence: TGCAGTGCTAGCGAAGGGACTAGCGGGACAGATACGCAGTATTTT.